This entry lists 2 T cell receptor beta chains sequenced from one sample in a study of Tregs in tolerant kidney transplant recipients. Generated by immunoSEQ multiplex PCR, the TCRdb table keeps only in-frame clones and is missing some. The sample holds about 30,000 clones. The material was CD8+ T cells from blood, obtained before the transplant. These receptors originate from a human donor who received a combined kidney and bone marrow transplant.

About this clone: The read is 3 residues too short to cover the CDR3 end, so that end is filled in from the germline J gene. The chain has TRBV20-1 and TRBJ2-5; possible D gene TRBD2, 6 bases. The V end was cut by 6 bases, the J end by 1 base, with 21 bases between. Per germline, CDR1 DFQATT and CDR2 SNEGSKA (reference sequence). The CDR3 sequence is 16 residues long. The CDR3 loop reads CSARPLSPSAQETQYF. Partial CDR3 DNA: TGCAGTGCGCGGCCCCTCTCGCCTAGCGCCCAAGAGACC.

In the case of this clone: A read error may account for a junction end that differs from germline. The DNA ends 3 residues before the CDR3 does, and the rest of the CDR3 is filled in from the germline J gene. The V gene is TRBV4-2, the J gene TRBJ2-1; maybe TRBD2 (5 bases). Germline CDR1 and CDR2: LGHNA and YNFKEQ. The CDR3 sequence is 15 residues long. Incomplete CDR3 DNA: TGCGCCAGCAGCCAAGATTGGACTGGCGACAATGAG. Translation: CASSQDWTGDNE. The whole CDR3 sequence reads CASSQDWTGDNEQFF.